Listed below are T cell receptor beta chains from one sample, sequenced in a study of blood T cell repertoires in COVID-19. Assay used: immunoSEQ multiplex PCR; TCRdb lists only in-frame clones, some missing. The table has 190,000 or so clones, roughly four fifths seen once. The sample consisted of PBMCs or T cells enriched from blood (not recorded which). The receptors were gathered from a man aged 40-49 years who had recovered from COVID-19. The CDR3 runs from the conserved cysteine through the conserved F or W. The D gene is left open where the match is weak. A clone size is listed for some rows: how often the clone was seen (once, few, many), or a class if it is expanded.

len	d_gene	abundance	j_gene	v_gene	CDR3nt	CDR3aa
14	TRBD1	-	TRBJ1-4	TRBV5-6	TGTGCCAGCAGCAGGGACAGGGGTAATGAAAAACTGTTTTTT	CASSRDRGNEKLFF
15	TRBD1	-	TRBJ1-2	TRBV10-3	TGTGCCATCAGTCTTTGGGGGACAGGGGATTATGGCTACACCTTC	CAISLWGTGDYGYTF
13	-	once	TRBJ1-6	TRBV7-2	TGTGCCAGCAGTCAGGGGTCGAGTTCACCCCTCCACTTT	CASSQGSSSPLHF
17	-	-	TRBJ2-5	TRBV6-1	TGTGCCAGCAGTCAAGCGGGACAGCTTGGCCACAAGGAGACCCAGTACTTC	CASSQAGQLGHKETQYF
12	-	-	TRBJ1-1	TRBV29-1	TGCAGCGTTGAGAAGGGGCCTACTGAAGCTTTCTTT	CSVEKGPTEAFF
13	-	-	TRBJ2-5	TRBV19	TGTGCCAGTAGTAGGGGGGAACAAGAGACCCAGTACTTC	CASSRGEQETQYF
14	TRBD1	-	TRBJ1-2	TRBV2	TGTGCCAGGTTACGTACAGGGGGATCCGCTGGCTACACCTTC	CARLRTGGSAGYTF
17	TRBD1	once	TRBJ2-6	TRBV19	TGTGCCAGTAGCCCGGGACAGGGGGCGCAGGGGGCCAACGTCCTGACTTTC	CASSPGQGAQGANVLTF
15	-	-	TRBJ1-2	TRBV3-1/TRBV3-2	TGTGCCAGCAGTTCCCATGGGGGGGTGGACTATGGCTACACCTTC	CASSSHGGVDYGYTF
16	-	-	TRBJ2-2	TRBV5-6	TGTGCCAGCATTCGGCGGACTTCCAGCTACACCGGGGAGCTGTTTTTT	CASIRRTSSYTGELFF
15	-	-	TRBJ2-1	TRBV6-5	TGTGCCAGCAGTTTCATATCAGAAATGCCTAATGAGCAGTTCTTC	CASSFISEMPNEQFF
15	TRBD2	-	TRBJ2-1	TRBV7-2	TGTGCCAGCAGCATCGGGACTAGCGTTTACAATGAGCAGTTCTTC	CASSIGTSVYNEQFF
17	TRBD1	-	TRBJ1-1	TRBV4-3	TGCGCCAGCAGCCAAGATCGTGTCTTGGACAGGGCCACTGAAGCTTTCTTT	CASSQDRVLDRATEAFF
11	-	few	TRBJ1-1	TRBV20-1	TGCAGTGCTGACAAGAACACTGAAGCTTTCTTT	CSADKNTEAFF
16	TRBD2	-	TRBJ2-3	TRBV2	TGTGCCAGCCGACCGACTGAGCGGGAGTGGGAAAATACGCAGTATTTT	CASRPTEREWENTQYF
12	-	-	TRBJ1-2	TRBV7-6	TGTGCCAGCAGCTTACCAGGGGCTGGCTACACCTTC	CASSLPGAGYTF
13	TRBD2	-	TRBJ2-7	TRBV29-1	TGCAGCGCTGTGGCTAGCGGGATCTACGAGCAGTACTTC	CSAVASGIYEQYF
17	TRBD1	-	TRBJ2-1	TRBV5-1	TGCGCCAGCAGCTTGGGGCGATCCGGGACAGGGTGGAATGAGCAGTTCTTC	CASSLGRSGTGWNEQFF
13	-	-	TRBJ1-2	TRBV5-4	TGTGCCAGCAGCTCAACAGGGAACTATGGCTACACCTTC	CASSSTGNYGYTF
16	TRBD2	once	TRBJ2-1	TRBV6-5	TGTGCCAGCAGTTACTCGAGCGCGGGGGCCTACAATGAGCAGTTCTTC	CASSYSSAGAYNEQFF
13	-	-	TRBJ2-7	TRBV27	TGTGCCAGCAGTTCCCAGGTATCCTACGAGCAGTACTTC	CASSSQVSYEQYF
16	TRBD2	-	TRBJ2-7	TRBV6-2/TRBV6-3	TGTGCCAGCAGTCCCCCTAGCGGGATCTTTTCCTACGAGCAGTACTTC	CASSPPSGIFSYEQYF
17	TRBD2	-	TRBJ2-1	TRBV19	TGTGCCAGTAGTATAACTAGCGGGAGCTACTCCTACAATGAGCAGTTCTTC	CASSITSGSYSYNEQFF
17	-	-	TRBJ2-7	TRBV9	TGTGCCAGCAGCCCAGGCCCCGCCGACAGATTACCCTACGAGCAGTACTTC	CASSPGPADRLPYEQYF
14	-	-	TRBJ2-7	TRBV6-5	TGTGCCAGCAGCCGGACTAACCAGGACCGAGAGCAGTACTTC	CASSRTNQDREQYF
16	-	few	TRBJ1-5	TRBV10-2	TGCGCCAGCAGGGATGGATTGAGGGCAAGCAATCAGCCCCAGCATTTT	CASRDGLRASNQPQHF
15	TRBD2	-	TRBJ2-1	TRBV27	TGTGCCAGCAGTTTCCCCGGGAGGTCCTACAATGAGCAGTTCTTC	CASSFPGRSYNEQFF
14	TRBD1	-	TRBJ1-3	TRBV29-1	TGCAGCGCTGGACAGGGATTCTCTGGAAACACCATATATTTT	CSAGQGFSGNTIYF
13	-	-	TRBJ2-1	TRBV9	TGTGCCAGCAGCCTTACGGGGTACAATGAGCAGTTCTTC	CASSLTGYNEQFF
14	-	-	TRBJ1-4	TRBV6-5	TGTGCCAGCAGGGAGGAAGGGCTTTCGGAAAAACTGTTTTTT	CASREEGLSEKLFF
16	TRBD2	-	TRBJ2-1	TRBV3-1/TRBV3-2	TGTGCCAGCAGCCAAGAGCGAGCGGGAGGAGACAGTGAGCAGTTCTTC	CASSQERAGGDSEQFF
13	-	-	TRBJ2-7	TRBV7-6	TGTGCCAGCAGCGGGCACCGGGACTACGAGCAGTACTTC	CASSGHRDYEQYF
16	-	once	TRBJ2-5	TRBV7-2	TGTGCCAGCAGCTTAGGGGGCGGGACCGTGAGGGAGACCCAGTACTTC	CASSLGGGTVRETQYF
14	TRBD1	-	TRBJ1-6	TRBV6-5	TGTGCCAGCAGACAGGACAGGCTTAATTCACCCCTCCACTTT	CASRQDRLNSPLHF
14	-	few	TRBJ2-1	TRBV7-9	TGTGCCAGCAGCGCCTCCGAAGGGGTGAATGAGCAGTTCTTC	CASSASEGVNEQFF
15	TRBD2	once	TRBJ2-1	TRBV24-1	TGTGCCACCAGTGACCGGACTAGCGGGAGAATTGAGCAGTTCTTC	CATSDRTSGRIEQFF
17	TRBD2	-	TRBJ2-2	TRBV25-1	TGTGCCAGCAGTGAATTACCCCTAGCGGAAAACACCGGGGAGCTGTTTTTT	CASSELPLAENTGELFF
15	TRBD1	few	TRBJ1-1	TRBV2	TGTGCCAGCAGAGGAAGGGGACAGGGACTGGGTGAAGCTTTCTTT	CASRGRGQGLGEAFF
18	TRBD2	-	TRBJ2-5	TRBV11-2	TGTGCCAGCAGCTCTAAAACAGGACTAGCGGGGGACCAAGAGACCCAGTACTTC	CASSSKTGLAGDQETQYF
17	TRBD1	-	TRBJ1-2	TRBV4-2	TGTGCCAGCAGCCCCAACGACCGGGACAGGGGCACCTATGGCTACACCTTC	CASSPNDRDRGTYGYTF
14	-	-	TRBJ2-5	TRBV7-2	TGTGCCGGAAACCGGGACTCCCAAGGCGGGACCCAGTACTTC	CAGNRDSQGGTQYF
16	TRBD1	-	TRBJ1-3	TRBV28	TGTGCCAGCAACCACCGGACAGGTGGTTTTCTAAACACCATATATTTT	CASNHRTGGFLNTIYF
15	-	-	TRBJ1-3	TRBV5-1	TGCGCCAGCAGCTTGGCTGACAGCTCTGGAAACACCATATATTTT	CASSLADSSGNTIYF
17	TRBD2	few	TRBJ2-7	TRBV7-2	TGTGCCAGCAGCTTAGGGACTAGCGGGATTACACCCTACGAGCAGTACTTC	CASSLGTSGITPYEQYF
14	-	-	TRBJ2-5	TRBV10-3	TGTGCCATCAGTCCCTCCGGGGGAGAGGAGACCCAGTACTTC	CAISPSGGEETQYF
14	TRBD1	-	TRBJ1-2	TRBV28	TGTGCCAGCAGGGACAGGGTTGGGACCTATGGCTACACCTTC	CASRDRVGTYGYTF
15	TRBD2	-	TRBJ2-1	TRBV7-2	TGTGCCAGCAGCTCAGCGGGAGTGTCCTACAATGAGCAGTTCTTC	CASSSAGVSYNEQFF